A few counts support the clone carrying this T cell receptor beta chain. Unmatched junction bases numbered 4, after V lost 0 bases and J lost 5 bases. Germline V CDR1 and CDR2: SGDLS, YYNGEE. The CDR3 has 14 residues. The sample originates from a study of cytomegalovirus exposure and HLA in healthy donors. 13 Jbeta primers and 60 Vbeta primers were used for the PCR. Clones were sequenced by immunoSEQ multiplex PCR, and TCRdb holds only the in-frame ones, with some missing. The sample has some 110,000 clones, around 80% seen once; the top ten hold roughly 2.5%. The source material was PBMCs. This sequence was found in a man aged 35 to 55 in good health and CMV-seronegative. The chain employs TRBV9 and TRBJ2-5; 7 positions match TRBD1. The CDR3 region is CASSVATGRETQYF. The CDR3 DNA reads as TGTGCCAGCAGCGTAGCGACAGGGCGTGAGACCCAGTACTTC.